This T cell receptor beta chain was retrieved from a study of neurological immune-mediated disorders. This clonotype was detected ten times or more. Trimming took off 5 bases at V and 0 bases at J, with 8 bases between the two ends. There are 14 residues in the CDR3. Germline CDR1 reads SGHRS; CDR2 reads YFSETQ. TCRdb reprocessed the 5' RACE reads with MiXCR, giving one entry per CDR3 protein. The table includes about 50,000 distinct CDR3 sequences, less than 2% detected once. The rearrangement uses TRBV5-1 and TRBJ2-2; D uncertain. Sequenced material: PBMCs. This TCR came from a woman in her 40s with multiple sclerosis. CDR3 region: CASRTDPNTGELFF. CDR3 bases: TGCGCCAGCAGAACGGACCCGAACACCGGGGAGCTGTTTTTT.